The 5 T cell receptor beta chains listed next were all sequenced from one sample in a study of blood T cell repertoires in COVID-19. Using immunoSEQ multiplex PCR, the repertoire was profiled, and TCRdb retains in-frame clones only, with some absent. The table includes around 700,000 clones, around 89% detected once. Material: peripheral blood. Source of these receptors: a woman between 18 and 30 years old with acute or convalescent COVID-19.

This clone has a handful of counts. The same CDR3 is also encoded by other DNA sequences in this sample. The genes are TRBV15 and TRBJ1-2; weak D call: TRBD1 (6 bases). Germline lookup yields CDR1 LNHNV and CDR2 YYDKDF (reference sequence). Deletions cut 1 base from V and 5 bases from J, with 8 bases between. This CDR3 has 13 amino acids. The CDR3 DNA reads TGTGCCACCAGCAGAGGAGGGGGATATGGCTACACCTTC. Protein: CATSRGGGYGYTF.

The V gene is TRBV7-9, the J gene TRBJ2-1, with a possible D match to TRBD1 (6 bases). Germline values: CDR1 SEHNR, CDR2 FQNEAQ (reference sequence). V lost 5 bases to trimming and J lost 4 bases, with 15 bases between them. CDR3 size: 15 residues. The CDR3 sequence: CASSPPSGQYNEQFF. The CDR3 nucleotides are TGTGCCAGCAGCCCCCCTTCCGGACAGTACAATGAGCAGTTCTTC.

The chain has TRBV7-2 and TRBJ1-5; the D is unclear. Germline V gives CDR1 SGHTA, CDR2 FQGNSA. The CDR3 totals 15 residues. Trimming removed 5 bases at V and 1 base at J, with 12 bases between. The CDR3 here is CASSMEGGSNQPQHF. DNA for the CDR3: TGTGCCAGCAGCATGGAGGGAGGGAGCAATCAGCCCCAGCATTTT.

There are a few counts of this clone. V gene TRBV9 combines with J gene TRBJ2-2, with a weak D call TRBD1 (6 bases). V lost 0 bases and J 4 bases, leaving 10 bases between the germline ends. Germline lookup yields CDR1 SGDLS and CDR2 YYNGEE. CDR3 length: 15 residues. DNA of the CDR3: TGTGCCAGCAGCGTAGCCCTGGACAGCACCGGGGAGCTGTTTTTT. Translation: CASSVALDSTGELFF.

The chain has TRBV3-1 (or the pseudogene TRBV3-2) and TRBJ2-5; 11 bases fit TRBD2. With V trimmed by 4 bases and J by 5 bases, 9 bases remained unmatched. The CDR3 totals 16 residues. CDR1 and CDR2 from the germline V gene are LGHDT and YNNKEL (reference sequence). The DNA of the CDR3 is TGTGCCAGCAGCCTTCAGGCTAGCGGGGGGAGGGAGACCCAGTACTTC. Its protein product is CASSLQASGGRETQYF.